This T cell receptor beta chain was obtained from a study of T cell responses to AZD1222 COVID-19 vaccine. Study context: Analyses pooled second doses at about 4 or about 12 weeks. Study results and caveats: Donors were chiefly white British, with a greater number of females, and clonal diversity was perhaps underestimated. The study sampled repertoires only after the peak T cell response.

Concerning this clone itself: Antigen unknown.

Per the germline V gene, CDR1 is SGHTA and CDR2 is FQGNSA. With 4 bases removed from V and 6 bases from J, the gap between germline ends came to 7 bases. This CDR3 contains 11 residues. Profiling relied on immunoSEQ multiplex PCR, and the TCRdb table lists in-frame clones only, not all of them. The table lists some 30,000 clones, roughly nine tenths of them singletons. Here the sequenced sample was peripheral blood, taken on day 0 of AZD1222 vaccination. The clonotype was recovered from an adult in good health. This chain connects TRBV7-2 to TRBJ2-7; D is ambiguous. The CDR3 protein is CASSYLGEQYF. The CDR3 DNA reads TGTGCCAGCAGCTATCTAGGCGAGCAGTACTTC. Complete variable domain (other parts from reference TRBV7-2 and TRBJ2-7): GAGVSQSPSNKVTEKGKDVELRCDPISGHTALYWYRQSLGQGLEFLIYFQGNSAPDKSGLPSDRFSAERTGGSVSTLTIQRTQQEDSAVYLCASSYLGEQYFGPGTRLTVT.